One T cell receptor beta chain is described in this entry. Its antigen is unidentified. This sample is drawn from a study of early T cells in non-severe SARS-CoV-2 infection. For the study at large: With bulk RNA from unsorted whole blood as input, sequencing yielded unpaired chains. The study, taken as a whole, reports: Private and CD4 specificities were missed by VDJdb matching, skewed to anti-spike CD8.

V was cut by 1 base and J by 5 bases, with 5 bases left in between. The germline V gene encodes CDR1 SGHAT and CDR2 FQNNGV. CDR3 length: 12 residues. Attachment of unique molecular identifiers was made to individual cDNA molecules. Each CDR3 protein is one row after TCRdb ran MiXCR on the 5' RACE reads. The data contain 80,000 or so distinct CDR3 sequences, less than 8% of them singletons. The TCR originated in an adult who was a healthcare worker with PCR-confirmed SARS-CoV-2 infection or an uninfected control (not recorded which). V is TRBV11-2 and J is TRBJ2-5; D ambiguous. Sequencing was carried out using whole blood. CDR3 in amino acids: CASSLVSETQYF. CDR3 coding DNA: TGTGCCAGCAGCTTAGTATCCGAGACCCAGTACTTC.